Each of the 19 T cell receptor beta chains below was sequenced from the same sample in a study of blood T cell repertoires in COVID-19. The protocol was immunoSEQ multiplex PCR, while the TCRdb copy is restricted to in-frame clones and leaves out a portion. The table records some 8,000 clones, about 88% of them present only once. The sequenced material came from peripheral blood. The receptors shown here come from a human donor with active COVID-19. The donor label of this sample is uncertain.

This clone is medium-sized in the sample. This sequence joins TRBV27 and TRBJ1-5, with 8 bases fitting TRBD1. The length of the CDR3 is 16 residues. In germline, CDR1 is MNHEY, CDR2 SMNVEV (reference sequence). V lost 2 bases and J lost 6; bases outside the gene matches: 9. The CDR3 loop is CASSLDPGGKGQPQHF. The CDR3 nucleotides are TGTGCCAGCAGTTTAGATCCAGGGGGCAAGGGTCAGCCCCAGCATTTT.

The CDR3 protein is CASRSRQGGDTQYF. For the CDR3, the DNA is TGCGCCAGCAGATCAAGACAGGGGGGCGATACCCAGTACTTC. This chain connects TRBV5-1 to TRBJ2-5, with 9 bases that match TRBD1. Germline trimming cut 5 bases from V and 8 bases from J; bases unmatched to any gene: 10. The CDR3 has 14 amino acids. The germline gives CDR1 SGHRS, CDR2 YFSETQ.

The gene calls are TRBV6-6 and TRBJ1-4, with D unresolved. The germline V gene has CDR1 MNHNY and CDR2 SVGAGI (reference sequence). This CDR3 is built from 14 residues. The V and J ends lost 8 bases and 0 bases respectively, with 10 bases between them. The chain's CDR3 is CASRRAATNEKLFF. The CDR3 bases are TGTGCCAGCCGGAGGGCAGCAACTAATGAAAAACTGTTTTTT.

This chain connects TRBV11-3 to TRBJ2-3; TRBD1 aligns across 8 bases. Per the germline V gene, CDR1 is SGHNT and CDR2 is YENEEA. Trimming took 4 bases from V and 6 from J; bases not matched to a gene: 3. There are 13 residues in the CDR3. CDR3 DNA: TGTGCCAGCAGCTGGACAGGGTCCGATACGCAGTATTTT. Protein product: CASSWTGSDTQYF.

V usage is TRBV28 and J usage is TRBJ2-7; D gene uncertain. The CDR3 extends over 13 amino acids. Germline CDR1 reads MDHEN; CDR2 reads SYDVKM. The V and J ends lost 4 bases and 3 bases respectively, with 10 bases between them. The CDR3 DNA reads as TGTGCCAGCAGTTCTTTACCGGTCTACGAGCAGTACTTC. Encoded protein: CASSSLPVYEQYF.

The CDR3 sequence is CASSLAGTGFSEQYF. Here the CDR3 DNA reads TGTGCCAGCAGCTTGGCCGGGACAGGGTTTTCCGAGCAGTACTTC. V usage is TRBV5-6 and J usage is TRBJ2-7; 9 positions agree with TRBD1. The length of the CDR3 is 15 residues. The ends lost 0 bases at V and 6 bases at J; junction bases unmatched: 7. Germline V lookup: CDR1 SGHDT, CDR2 YYEEEE.

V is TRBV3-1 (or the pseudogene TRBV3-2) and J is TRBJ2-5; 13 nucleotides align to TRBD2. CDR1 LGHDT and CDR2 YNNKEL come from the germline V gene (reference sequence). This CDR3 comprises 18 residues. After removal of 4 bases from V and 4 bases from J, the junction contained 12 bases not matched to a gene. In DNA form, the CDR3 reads TGTGCCAGCAGCCCACCGAATCCGGGACTAGCGGGGTCAGAGACCCAGTACTTC. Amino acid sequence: CASSPPNPGLAGSETQYF.

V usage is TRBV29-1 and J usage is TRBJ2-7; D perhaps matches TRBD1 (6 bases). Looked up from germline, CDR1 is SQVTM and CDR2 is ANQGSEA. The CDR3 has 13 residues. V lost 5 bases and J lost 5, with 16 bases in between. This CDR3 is CSVRTVSADEQYF. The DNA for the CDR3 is TGCAGCGTTCGGACAGTTTCGGCGGACGAGCAGTACTTC.

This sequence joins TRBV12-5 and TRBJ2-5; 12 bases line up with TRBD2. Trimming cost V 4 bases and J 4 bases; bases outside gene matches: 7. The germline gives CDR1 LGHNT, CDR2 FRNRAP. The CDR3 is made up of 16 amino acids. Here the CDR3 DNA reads TGTGCTAGTGGTTGGGAGACTAGCGGGAGAGGAGAGACCCAGTACTTC. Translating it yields CASGWETSGRGETQYF.

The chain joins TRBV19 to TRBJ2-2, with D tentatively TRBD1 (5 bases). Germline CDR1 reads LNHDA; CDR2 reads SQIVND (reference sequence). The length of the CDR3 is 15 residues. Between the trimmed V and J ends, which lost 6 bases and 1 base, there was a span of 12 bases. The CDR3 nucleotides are TGTGCCAGTAGCCTACAGGTGGGGAACACCGGGGAGCTGTTTTTT. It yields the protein CASSLQVGNTGELFF.

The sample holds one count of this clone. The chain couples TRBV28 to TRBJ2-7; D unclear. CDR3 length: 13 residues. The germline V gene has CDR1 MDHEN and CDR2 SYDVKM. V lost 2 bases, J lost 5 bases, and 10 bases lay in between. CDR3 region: CASSLGGFHEQYF. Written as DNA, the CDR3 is TGTGCCAGCAGTTTAGGTGGCTTTCACGAGCAGTACTTC.

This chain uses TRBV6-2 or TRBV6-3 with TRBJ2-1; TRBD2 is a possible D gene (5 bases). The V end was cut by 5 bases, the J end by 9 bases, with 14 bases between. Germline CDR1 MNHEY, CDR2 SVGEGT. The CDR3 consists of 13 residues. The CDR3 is CASSASVSGEQFF. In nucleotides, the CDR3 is TGTGCCAGCAGTGCCTCTGTGAGCGGTGAGCAGTTCTTC.

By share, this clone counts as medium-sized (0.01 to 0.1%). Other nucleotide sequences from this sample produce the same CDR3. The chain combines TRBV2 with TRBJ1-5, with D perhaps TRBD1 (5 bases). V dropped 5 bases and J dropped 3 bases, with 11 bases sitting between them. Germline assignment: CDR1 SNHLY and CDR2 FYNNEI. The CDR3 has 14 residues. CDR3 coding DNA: TGTGCCAGCAGTTTGGGCAGGGACAATCAGCCCCAGCATTTT. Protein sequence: CASSLGRDNQPQHF.

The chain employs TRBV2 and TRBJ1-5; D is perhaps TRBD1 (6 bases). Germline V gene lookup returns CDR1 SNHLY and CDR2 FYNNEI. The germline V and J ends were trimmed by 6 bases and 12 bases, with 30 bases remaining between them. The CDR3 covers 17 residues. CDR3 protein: CASSLTGSHIPGDVQHF. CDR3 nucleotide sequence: TGTGCCAGCAGCCTAACAGGGAGCCACATACCAGGAGACGTCCAGCATTTT.

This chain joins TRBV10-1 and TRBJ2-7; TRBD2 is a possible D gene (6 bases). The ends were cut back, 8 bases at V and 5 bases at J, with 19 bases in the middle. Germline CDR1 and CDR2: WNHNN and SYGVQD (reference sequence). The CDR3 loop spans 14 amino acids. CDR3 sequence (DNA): TGCGCCAGCTCCTCGAGTGGGAGGATCGACGAGCAGTACTTC. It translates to CASSSSGRIDEQYF.

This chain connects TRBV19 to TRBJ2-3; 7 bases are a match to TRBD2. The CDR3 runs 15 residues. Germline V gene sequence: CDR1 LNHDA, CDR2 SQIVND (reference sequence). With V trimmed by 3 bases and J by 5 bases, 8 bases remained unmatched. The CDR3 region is CASSMGAGVVDTQYF. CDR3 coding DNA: TGTGCCAGTAGTATGGGCGCGGGAGTGGTAGATACGCAGTATTTT.

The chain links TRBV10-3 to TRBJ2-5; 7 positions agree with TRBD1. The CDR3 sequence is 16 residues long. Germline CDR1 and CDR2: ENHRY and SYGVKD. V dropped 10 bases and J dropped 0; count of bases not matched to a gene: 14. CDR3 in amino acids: CATRGPGQTNQETQYF. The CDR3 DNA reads TGTGCCACCAGAGGACCGGGACAGACAAACCAAGAGACCCAGTACTTC.

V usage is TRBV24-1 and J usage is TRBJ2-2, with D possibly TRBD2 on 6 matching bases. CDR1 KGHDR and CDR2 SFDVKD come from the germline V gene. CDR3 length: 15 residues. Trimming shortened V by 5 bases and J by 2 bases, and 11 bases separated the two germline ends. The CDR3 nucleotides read TGTGCCACCAGTGCCGGGGACTCTAACACCGGGGAGCTGTTTTTT. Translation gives CATSAGDSNTGELFF.

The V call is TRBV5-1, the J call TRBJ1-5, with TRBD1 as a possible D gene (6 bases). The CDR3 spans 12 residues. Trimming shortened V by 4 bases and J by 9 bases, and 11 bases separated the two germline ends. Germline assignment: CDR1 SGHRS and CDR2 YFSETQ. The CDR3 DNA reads TGCGCCAGCAGCGACGGGGGGCCGCCCCAGCATTTT. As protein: CASSDGGPPQHF.